This TCR beta chain is from a study of immune evolution from preneoplasia to lung adenocarcinoma. With respect to this clone: Its antigen is unidentified.

Patient tissue came from resections in Japan or China, 2014–2017. TCRdb's copy holds only in-frame clones and misses some; the assay was immunoSEQ multiplex PCR. This sample has about 4,300 clones, with around four fifths found just once. Findings and caveats of the study: Later-stage lesions appeared to have more T cells, more diversity, less clonality. Normal lung had the highest top T cell clone frequencies.

Germline V gene lookup returns CDR1 MNHEY and CDR2 SVGAGI. CDR3 length equals 13 residues. The germline V and J ends were trimmed by 6 bases and 7 bases, with 13 bases remaining between them. The clonotype originates from a person aged 50-70 years with lung adenocarcinoma. The sequenced material came from FFPE minimally invasive lung adenocarcinoma tissue. The chain has TRBV6-5 and TRBJ1-5; D remains unclear. The CDR3 DNA is TGTGCCAGCAGCCCTACTGCATGGCAGCCCCAGCATTTT. Its translation is CASSPTAWQPQHF.